Listed below are T cell receptor beta chains from one sample, sequenced in a study of cytomegalovirus exposure and HLA in healthy donors. Sequencing was performed with immunoSEQ multiplex PCR; in TCRdb, only in-frame clones are kept and a portion is missing. The sample includes around 99,000 clones, under 80% of them seen just once. Sequencing was performed on PBMCs. Receptors were obtained from a woman aged 25 to 39 in good health and CMV-seronegative. Both conserved end residues are part of each CDR3. D genes are given only for firm matches. Clone sizes are given selectively: once, few, many, or a class where the clone is expanded.

TRBV2,.,15,TRBJ1-2,.,CASSSLTGTNYGYTF,TGTGCCAGCAGTTCCCTGACAGGTACCAACTATGGCTACACCTTC
TRBV25-1,TRBD1,15,TRBJ2-2,.,CASGYRTGPTRELFF,TGTGCCAGCGGATATCGGACAGGGCCCACCAGGGAGCTGTTTTTT
TRBV5-6,.,12,TRBJ2-7,.,CASSLTSYGQYF,TGTGCCAGCAGCTTGACCTCCTACGGGCAGTACTTC
TRBV4-3,TRBD2,16,TRBJ2-7,.,CASSQDVAGGDYEQYF,TGCGCCAGCAGCCAAGATGTAGCGGGAGGCGACTACGAGCAGTACTTC
TRBV6-6,.,15,TRBJ1-1,.,CASSAPVRLDTEAFF,TGTGCCAGCAGCGCCCCCGTGAGGCTGGACACTGAAGCTTTCTTT
TRBV7-8,.,15,TRBJ2-3,.,CASSFGMGLTDTQYF,TGTGCCAGCAGCTTCGGTATGGGGCTCACAGATACGCAGTATTTT
TRBV7-6,TRBD2,17,TRBJ2-5,.,CASSLGAGGGLGETQYF,TGTGCCAGCAGCTTAGGAGCGGGGGGAGGTTTGGGGGAGACCCAGTACTTC
TRBV10-1,.,13,TRBJ2-2,.,CASRDRNTGELFF,TGCGCCAGCAGGGACAGGAACACCGGGGAGCTGTTTTTT
TRBV28,TRBD1,16,TRBJ2-2,once,CASSLGAGGMAGELFF,TGTGCCAGCAGTTTAGGGGCAGGGGGCATGGCCGGGGAGCTGTTTTTT
TRBV11-2,TRBD1,14,TRBJ1-4,.,CASRLQGAGEKLFF,TGTGCCAGCAGACTCCAGGGGGCGGGTGAAAAACTGTTTTTT
TRBV6-6,.,13,TRBJ2-1,medium-sized,CASSYGAFNEQFF,TGTGCCAGCAGTTACGGGGCATTCAATGAGCAGTTCTTC
TRBV7-2,TRBD2,15,TRBJ2-5,.,CASSIGGGVDETQYF,TGTGCCAGCAGCATCGGCGGGGGGGTCGACGAGACCCAGTACTTC
TRBV6-6,.,15,TRBJ2-2,.,CASSYHRPEAGELFF,TGTGCCAGCAGTTACCATCGTCCGGAGGCCGGGGAGCTGTTTTTT
TRBV4-1,TRBD1,19,TRBJ1-3,.,CASSRGTGRPQGSGNTIYF,TGCGCCAGCAGCCGGGGGACAGGCCGGCCCCAGGGCTCTGGAAACACCATATATTTT
TRBV5-6,.,15,TRBJ1-2,.,CASSLDMQQGYGYTF,TGTGCCAGCAGCTTGGATATGCAGCAGGGCTATGGCTACACCTTC
TRBV5-1,.,14,TRBJ1-4,.,CASSLGTGSEKLFF,TGCGCCAGCAGCTTGGGTACGGGGTCCGAAAAACTGTTTTTT
TRBV6-5,.,15,TRBJ1-5,.,CASKRDNVPNQPQHF,TGTGCCAGCAAGCGGGACAACGTCCCCAATCAGCCCCAGCATTTT
TRBV5-3,TRBD1,16,TRBJ1-2,.,CARSPRDRKVCYGYTF,TGTGCCAGAAGCCCCCGGGACAGGAAGGTATGCTATGGCTACACCTTC
TRBV28,.,16,TRBJ1-2,.,CASSSAMGARGYGYTF,TGTGCCAGCAGTTCCGCGATGGGGGCGAGGGGCTATGGCTACACCTTC
TRBV28,.,11,TRBJ1-1,few,CASSSPAEAFF,TGTGCCAGCAGTTCCCCCGCTGAAGCTTTCTTT
TRBV2,TRBD2,13,TRBJ2-3,few,CASGTSGLDTQYF,TGTGCCAGCGGGACTAGCGGGCTCGATACGCAGTATTTT
TRBV5-1,TRBD1,14,TRBJ2-7,once,CASSLWDRLLEQYF,TGCGCCAGCAGCTTGTGGGACAGATTACTCGAGCAGTACTTC
TRBV7-8,TRBD1,13,TRBJ2-7,.,CASSARGRYEQYF,TGTGCCAGCAGCGCCAGGGGGCGGTACGAGCAGTACTTC
TRBV5-6,.,18,TRBJ1-1,.,CASSLTGLSSYTNTEAFF,TGTGCCAGCAGCTTGACGGGTCTCTCCTCTTATACGAACACTGAAGCTTTCTTT
TRBV4-3,TRBD2,15,TRBJ2-7,few,CASSQEASGIYEQYF,TGCGCCAGCAGCCAAGAGGCTAGCGGGATCTACGAGCAGTACTTC
TRBV18,.,15,TRBJ2-7,few,CASSPPHPGWHEQYF,TGTGCCAGCTCACCTCCTCACCCAGGGTGGCACGAGCAGTACTTC